This T cell receptor (beta chain) was identified in a study of blood T cell repertoires in COVID-19. The CDR3 length is 15 residues. V was clipped by 5 bases and J by 1 base, with 9 bases between them. CDR1 and CDR2 (germline): SGHVS, FQNEAQ. The assay was immunoSEQ multiplex PCR, and TCRdb's table has in-frame clones only and misses some. The table has 65,000 to 80,000 clones, 80% to 90% seen once. The receptor was derived from a man between 45 and 60 years old with active COVID-19. The sample taken for sequencing was peripheral blood. The chain employs TRBV7-8 and TRBJ2-6; no clear D. The CDR3 sequence: CASSRLSSGANVLTF. CDR3 bases: TGTGCCAGCAGCCGCTTATCGTCTGGGGCCAACGTCCTGACTTTC.